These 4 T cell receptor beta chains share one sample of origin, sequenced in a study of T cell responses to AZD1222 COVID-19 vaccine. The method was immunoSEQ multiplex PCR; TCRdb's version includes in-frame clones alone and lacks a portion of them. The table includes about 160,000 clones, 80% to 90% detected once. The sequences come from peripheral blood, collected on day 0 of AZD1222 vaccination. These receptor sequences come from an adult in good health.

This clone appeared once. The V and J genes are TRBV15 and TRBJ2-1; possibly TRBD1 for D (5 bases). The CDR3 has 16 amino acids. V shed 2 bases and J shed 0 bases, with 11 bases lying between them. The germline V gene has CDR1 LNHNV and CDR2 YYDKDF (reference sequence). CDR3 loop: CATSRKRGSSYNEQFF. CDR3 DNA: TGTGCCACCAGCAGAAAAAGGGGAAGCTCCTACAATGAGCAGTTCTTC.

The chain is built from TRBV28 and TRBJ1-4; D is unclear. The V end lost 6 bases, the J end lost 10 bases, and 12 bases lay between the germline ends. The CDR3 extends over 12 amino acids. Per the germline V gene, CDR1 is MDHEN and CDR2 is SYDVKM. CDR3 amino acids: CASSLISGKLFF. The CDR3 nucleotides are TGTGCCAGCAGCCTCATCTCTGGAAAACTGTTTTTT.

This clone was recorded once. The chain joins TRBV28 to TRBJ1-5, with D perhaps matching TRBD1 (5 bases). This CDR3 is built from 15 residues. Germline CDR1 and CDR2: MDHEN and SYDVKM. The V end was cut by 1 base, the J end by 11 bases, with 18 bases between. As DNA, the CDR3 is TGTGCCAGCAGTTTATTGCCGGGGGTCAGTGGAGCCCAGCATTTT. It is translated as CASSLLPGVSGAQHF.

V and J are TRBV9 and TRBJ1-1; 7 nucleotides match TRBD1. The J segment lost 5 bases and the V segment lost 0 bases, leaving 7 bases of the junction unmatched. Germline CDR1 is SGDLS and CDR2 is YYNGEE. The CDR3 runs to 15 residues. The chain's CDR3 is CASSVVDRVTTEAFF. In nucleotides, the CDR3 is TGTGCCAGCAGCGTAGTTGACAGGGTGACGACTGAAGCTTTCTTT. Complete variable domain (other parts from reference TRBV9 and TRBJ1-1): DSGVTQTPKHLITATGQRVTLRCSPRSGDLSVYWYQQSLDQGLQFLIQYYNGEERAKGNILERFSAQQFPDLHSELNLSSLELGDSALYFCASSVVDRVTTEAFFGQGTRLTVV.